The 6 T cell receptor beta chains given below trace back to one sample, sequenced in a study of blood T cell repertoires in COVID-19. Profiling relied on immunoSEQ multiplex PCR, and the TCRdb table lists in-frame clones only, not all of them. This sample yields around 310,000 clones, of which just under 90% are seen a single time; roughly a tenth belongs to the top ten. The sample comprised PBMCs or T cells enriched from blood (not recorded which). These receptors all come from a woman aged 25 to 39 who had recovered from COVID-19.

This chain links TRBV5-4 with TRBJ1-3; 10 bases agree with TRBD1. The CDR3 length is 17 residues. The V and J ends lost 2 bases and 1 base, in that order; junction bases with no gene match: 6. CDR1 is SGHNT, CDR2 YYREEE, per germline (reference sequence). CDR3: CASSFGTGVQSGNTIYF. CDR3 nucleotide sequence: TGTGCCAGCAGCTTCGGGACAGGGGTTCAATCTGGAAACACCATATATTTT.

This clone appeared a few times. The chain recombines TRBV5-8 with TRBJ1-5; D gene uncertain. Germline CDR1 SGHTS, CDR2 YDEGEE. The CDR3 runs 13 residues. The V end was cut by 1 base, the J end by 4 bases, with 6 bases between. This chain's CDR3 is CASSLNSNQPQHF. In nucleotides, the CDR3 is TGTGCCAGCAGCTTGAACTCGAATCAGCCCCAGCATTTT.

The table lists this clone with a count of one. The rearrangement links TRBV5-1 to TRBJ1-6; 11 bases align to TRBD1. The J segment lost 5 bases and the V segment lost 4 bases, leaving 11 bases of the junction unmatched. The length of the CDR3 is 18 residues. The germline V gene encodes CDR1 SGHRS and CDR2 YFSETQ. The CDR3 DNA is TGCGCCAGCAGCCGGACAGGGGGCGGTGGTATGAATAATTCACCCCTCCACTTT. As protein: CASSRTGGGGMNNSPLHF.

As for this clone: The junction and the germline gene differ at one end; a read error may be behind it. The rearrangement joins TRBV6-1 to TRBJ2-3; no definite D call. The CDR3 loop spans 14 amino acids. The germline V gene encodes CDR1 MNHNS and CDR2 SASEGT. The CDR3 sequence: CASSEGANTDSQYF. The CDR3 bases are TGTGCCAGCAGTGAAGGAGCCAACACAGATTCGCAGTATTTT.

The chain recombines TRBV6-1 with TRBJ2-1; 9 bases map to TRBD2. There are 16 residues in the CDR3. CDR1 is MNHNS and CDR2 is SASEGT in the germline V gene. The ends lost 4 bases at V and 8 bases at J; junction bases unmatched: 12. The CDR3 is CASSGNSGSISHEQFF. The CDR3 coding sequence is TGTGCCAGCAGTGGCAATAGCGGGAGTATTTCCCATGAGCAGTTCTTC.

The J gene is TRBJ1-6, the V gene TRBV7-9, with D tentatively TRBD1 (5 bases). The CDR3 runs to 15 residues. Germline-derived CDR1 and CDR2 are SEHNR and FQNEAQ (reference sequence). V was pared by 2 bases and J by 3 bases, with 8 bases between. CDR3 amino acids: CASSLRTGYNSPLHF. CDR3 nucleotide sequence: TGTGCCAGCAGCTTAAGAACAGGCTATAATTCACCCCTCCACTTT.